This T cell receptor (beta chain) was obtained from a study of T cell repertoires in cytomegalovirus infection. Study-wide context: From public TCR beta signatures came an indication of both CMV infection and matching HLA type. Study-level results: CMV-specific HLA-C-restricted TCR beta clonotypes dominated the ex vivo response. Pooled public TCR beta family frequency picked out CMV carriers with the relevant HLA.

TCRdb independently ran MiXCR on the reads; one entry per CDR3 protein. The top ten clones hold approximately 4.6% of a sample with some 180,000 distinct CDR3 sequences, 8.5% to 10% of them seen once. A few counts support this clonotype. Its antigen is unidentified. The V gene end was trimmed by 6 bases and the J gene end by 6 bases; junction bases not matched to a gene: 14. CDR1 and CDR2 (germline): DFQATT, SNEGSKA (reference sequence). CDR3 length: 14 residues. The TCR was taken from a human donor in good health (CMV status not recorded). Some clones in this sample may be carry-over from other donors' samples. V gene TRBV20-1 combines with J gene TRBJ2-7; 7 nucleotides align to TRBD2. Material: PBMCs. CDR3 sequence reads: CSAPKARTRIEQYF. The CDR3 coding sequence is TGCAGTGCCCCCAAAGCACGGACTAGGATCGAGCAGTACTTC.